This T cell receptor (beta chain) was profiled in a study of blood T cell repertoires in COVID-19. Study-wide background: Both acute and convalescent COVID-19 samples were obtained from the United States, Italy and Spain. T cells, B-cell-depleted T cells, or PBMCs supplied cDNA or gDNA.

Authors' methods: Amplification from reference gene primers served as the basis for estimated nucleated cell counts. Sequencing used immunoSEQ multiplex PCR; TCRdb keeps in-frame clones, though not all of them. V and J calls and clone size are given by that table; D and trimming were obtained from the DNA. The table has some 110,000 clones, roughly 82% seen once. Trimming removed 3 bases at V and 0 bases at J, with 9 bases between. Germline CDR1 reads KGHSH; CDR2 reads LQKENI. The CDR3 totals 15 residues. The receptor was derived from a human donor in a cohort sampled during active COVID-19. Sequenced input: peripheral blood. This chain uses TRBV18 with TRBJ1-3; D remains ambiguous. Written as DNA, the CDR3 is TGTGCCAGCTCACCGACACGAAACTCTGGAAACACCATATATTTT. The encoded protein is CASSPTRNSGNTIYF.